Each of the 23 T cell receptor beta chains below was sequenced from the same sample in a study of T cells of healthy individuals. TCRdb re-analysed the 5' RACE reads in MiXCR, keeping a single row per CDR3 protein. The sample contains more than 60,000 distinct CDR3 sequences, under 20% of which appear only once. These receptors were collected from a human donor in good health.

At least ten counts were recorded for this clonotype. V gene TRBV7-9 combines with J gene TRBJ1-1; 9 nucleotides line up with TRBD1. Germline V gives CDR1 SEHNR, CDR2 FQNEAQ (reference sequence). This CDR3 spans 14 amino acids. With 5 bases clipped from V and 5 bases from J, the junction kept 6 bases outside the gene matches. CDR3 amino acids: CASSPQGAGTEAFF. In DNA, the CDR3 is TGTGCCAGCAGCCCACAGGGGGCGGGGACTGAAGCTTTCTTT. The complete variable domain, with remaining parts taken from reference TRBV7-9 and TRBJ1-1, reads DTGVSQNPRHKITKRGQNVTFRCDPISEHNRLYWYRQTLGQGPEFLTYFQNEAQLEKSRLLSDRFSAERPKGSFSTLEIQRTEQGDSAMYLCASSPQGAGTEAFFGQGTRLTVV.

This clonotype has ten or more counts. This chain joins TRBV5-1 and TRBJ2-5; D is unclear. Germline CDR1 and CDR2: SGHRS and YFSETQ. V was trimmed by 2 bases and J by 1 base, leaving 0 bases between them. The length of the CDR3 is 11 residues. CDR3 bases: TGCGCCAGCAGCTTCCAAGAGACCCAGTACTTC. Protein: CASSFQETQYF.

This clonotype was seen a few times. The chain has TRBV6-4 and TRBJ2-1; 14 positions match TRBD2. CDR3 size: 16 residues. Germline CDR1 is MRHNA and CDR2 is SNTAGT. Trimming took 4 bases from V and 9 from J; bases not matched to a gene: 8. The CDR3 sequence: CASSARLAGGPGEQFF. The CDR3 DNA follows: TGTGCCAGCAGTGCCAGACTAGCGGGAGGGCCAGGTGAGCAGTTCTTC.

CDR3: CASSYGLTTRELFF. CDR3 in DNA: TGTGCCAGCAGTTACGGTTTGACAACGAGGGAGCTGTTTTTT. The chain couples TRBV6-2 or TRBV6-3 to TRBJ2-2; D uncertain. Germline CDR1 is MNHEY and CDR2 is SVGEGT. This CDR3 is 14 amino acids long. V shed 2 bases and J shed 9 bases, with 13 bases lying between them.

The rearrangement uses TRBV25-1 and TRBJ1-2; TRBD1 agrees at 7 bases. The CDR3 runs 18 residues. Germline assignment: CDR1 MGHDK and CDR2 SYGVNS. CDR3 residues: CPPPRYRTGGGIYYGYTF. DNA of the CDR3: TGTCCGCCACCCCGCTACAGGACAGGTGGGGGTATATACTATGGCTACACCTTC.

The sample holds many counts of this clonotype. The rearrangement links TRBV7-9 to TRBJ2-7; TRBD1 or TRBD2 may be the D gene (5 bases each). V was clipped by 6 bases and J by 6 bases, with 15 bases between them. The V gene's germline CDR1 is SEHNR and CDR2 FQNEAQ (reference sequence). The CDR3 loop spans 13 amino acids. As DNA, the CDR3 is TGTGCCAGCAGATCCGGGACGACTTTCGAGCAGTACTTC. Encoded protein: CASRSGTTFEQYF.

This chain links TRBV21-1 with TRBJ2-5; the DNA was not compared with TRBD1, the D call given in the table. TRBV21-1 is marked as a pseudogene. The CDR3 length is 15 residues. The CDR3 sequence is CASSSRDRSQETQYF. The CDR3 nucleotides read TGTGCCAGCAGCTCCCGGGACAGGTCTCAAGAGACCCAGTACTTC.

This clonotype has a count of ten or more. The CDR3 nucleotides are TGTGCCACCTCCAGGGTTTCAGCATACAATGAGCAGTTCTTC. Its protein product is CATSRVSAYNEQFF. V gene TRBV19 combines with J gene TRBJ2-1; TRBD1 might be the D (5 bases). The length of the CDR3 is 14 residues. V was cut by 10 bases and J by 4 bases, with 17 bases left in between. Germline assignment: CDR1 LNHDA and CDR2 SQIVND (reference sequence).

Notes on this clonotype: The junction does not match germline at one end; this may be a read error. The chain combines TRBV2 with TRBJ2-7; D is ambiguous. Germline values: CDR1 SNHLY, CDR2 FYNNEI. The CDR3 has 14 amino acids. CDR3 sequence reads: CASSEELNSYEQYF. The CDR3 DNA reads TGTGCCAGCAGCGAAGAGTTGAATTCATACGAGCAGTACTTC. Variable domain in full (rest from reference TRBV2 and TRBJ2-7): EPEVTQTPSHQVTQMGQEVILRCVPISNHLYFYWYRQILGQKVEFLVSFYNNEISEKSEIFDDQFSVERPDGSNFTLKIRSTKLEDSAMYFCASSEELNSYEQYFGPGTRLTVT.

The chain couples TRBV20-1 to TRBJ1-2; perhaps TRBD1 as D (5 bases). The V gene lost 5 bases and the J gene lost 5 bases, with 18 bases spanning the gap. CDR1 DFQATT and CDR2 SNEGSKA come from the germline V gene (reference sequence). This CDR3 contains 14 residues. DNA of the CDR3: TGCAGTGCTCCGGGACTCTCGTTGGCATATGGCTACACCTTC. This gives the protein CSAPGLSLAYGYTF.

This clonotype has ten or more counts. The V call is TRBV12-5, the J call TRBJ2-1; possibly TRBD1 or TRBD2 for D (5 bases each). Per the germline V gene, CDR1 is LGHNT and CDR2 is FRNRAP. Trimming left V 4 bases short and J 0 bases short, with 13 bases between. This CDR3 contains 16 residues. Written as DNA, the CDR3 is TGTGCTAGTGGTTCCGCCGGGACCATCTCCTACAATGAGCAGTTCTTC. Translated: CASGSAGTISYNEQFF.

This clonotype occurred many times. For the CDR3, the DNA is TGTGCCAGCAGCTTAGAACAGGGGACCCAGTACTTC. Its translation: CASSLEQGTQYF. V and J are TRBV7-9 and TRBJ2-5; perhaps TRBD1 as D (6 bases). Germline V gene lookup returns CDR1 SEHNR and CDR2 FQNEAQ (reference sequence). Trimming stripped 1 base from V and 7 bases from J, with 7 bases between. The CDR3 runs to 12 residues.

In this sample, this clonotype turned up a few times. V is TRBV7-2 and J is TRBJ2-5; D possibly corresponds to TRBD2 (5 bases). The ends were cut back, 4 bases at V and 6 bases at J, with 18 bases in the middle. Germline values: CDR1 SGHTA, CDR2 FQGNSA. CDR3 length equals 15 residues. The CDR3 coding sequence is TGTGCCAGCAGCTCCTCTCCCGGGGTTGTTCAGACCCAGTACTTC. Translating gives CASSSSPGVVQTQYF.

This clonotype was counted ten times or more. The DNA of the CDR3 is TGTGCCATGCCGACAGGACCTAACACCGGGGAGCTGTTTTTT. Encoded protein: CAMPTGPNTGELFF. This rearrangement joins TRBV14 to TRBJ2-2; tentatively, D is TRBD1 (6 bases). Germline V lookup: CDR1 SGHDN, CDR2 FVKESK. This CDR3 has 14 residues. V dropped 10 bases and J dropped 2 bases, with 14 bases sitting between them.

The rearrangement joins TRBV7-9 to TRBJ1-1; perhaps TRBD1 as D (5 bases). V was clipped by 2 bases and J by 3 bases, with 13 bases between them. This CDR3 spans 15 amino acids. In germline, CDR1 is SEHNR, CDR2 FQNEAQ (reference sequence). This CDR3 reads CASSLKWDADTEAFF. The CDR3 DNA follows: TGTGCCAGCAGCTTAAAGTGGGACGCCGACACTGAAGCTTTCTTT.

The chain couples TRBV19 to TRBJ2-3; no firm D call. The germline V gene encodes CDR1 LNHDA and CDR2 SQIVND (reference sequence). Between the trimmed V and J ends, which lost 5 bases and 1 base, there was a span of 7 bases. The CDR3 has 13 residues. CDR3 protein: CASSDRGTDTQYF. The CDR3 bases are TGTGCCAGTAGTGACCGTGGCACAGATACGCAGTATTTT.

This chain links TRBV5-1 with TRBJ1-1, with D unclear. Germline V gives CDR1 SGHRS, CDR2 YFSETQ. V was clipped by 4 bases and J by 1 base, with 17 bases between them. CDR3 size: 16 residues. CDR3 coding DNA: TGCGCCAGCAGCCTTGCTCCCGCCTCTCAGAACACTGAAGCTTTCTTT. Translated: CASSLAPASQNTEAFF. The entire variable domain, with the rest obtained from reference TRBV5-1 and TRBJ1-1, is as follows: KAGVTQTPRYLIKTRGQQVTLSCSPISGHRSVSWYQQTPGQGLQFLFEYFSETQRNKGNFPGRFSGRQFSNSRSEMNVSTLELGDSALYLCASSLAPASQNTEAFFGQGTRLTVV.

The sample holds a few counts of this clonotype. CDR3 nucleotides: TGTGCCATCAGGGAACAGGGGGAGGAGACCCAGTACTTC. Protein product: CAIREQGEETQYF. The chain has TRBV10-3 and TRBJ2-5; 8 nucleotides align to TRBD1. The germline gives CDR1 ENHRY, CDR2 SYGVKD. The CDR3 extends over 13 amino acids. Trimming removed 6 bases from V and 5 bases from J; junction bases left unmatched: 5.

This chain uses TRBV6-1 with TRBJ1-1; D possibly corresponds to TRBD1 (5 bases). Per germline, CDR1 MNHNS and CDR2 SASEGT. The germline V and J ends were trimmed by 5 bases and 10 bases, with 20 bases remaining between them. This CDR3 region has 14 residues. DNA of the CDR3: TGTGCCAGCAGTTACTCGATGAGGGGCCGGGGAGCTTTCTTT. Translation gives CASSYSMRGRGAFF.

Only a few counts were recorded for this clonotype. The V and J genes are TRBV20-1 and TRBJ2-1, with D possibly matching TRBD1 (5 bases). In germline, CDR1 is DFQATT, CDR2 SNEGSKA (reference sequence). Trimming took 6 bases from V and 2 from J, leaving 20 bases between them. The CDR3 is 16 residues long. The CDR3 DNA reads as TGCAGTGCCCCACAGAACCAGGGAACCCCCTACAATGAGCAGTTCTTC. The encoded protein is CSAPQNQGTPYNEQFF.

This clonotype has a count of ten or more. As DNA, the CDR3 is TGTGCCAGCAGCCAAGAAATAGAGGGAGATGAGACCCAGTACTTC. Amino acid sequence: CASSQEIEGDETQYF. The rearrangement uses TRBV4-2 and TRBJ2-5, with D maybe TRBD2 (5 bases). Per the germline V gene, CDR1 is LGHNA and CDR2 is YNFKEQ. The germline V and J ends were trimmed by 0 bases and 5 bases, with 13 bases remaining between them. This CDR3 comprises 15 residues.

As for this clonotype: One end of the junction varies from germline; a read error may be responsible. The rearrangement links TRBV10-3 to TRBJ2-2, with D unclear. Per germline, CDR1 ENHRY and CDR2 SYGVKD. CDR3 length: 14 residues. Here the CDR3 reads CAISPLGNSGELFF. The DNA of the CDR3 is TGTGCCATCAGTCCACTGGGGAACTCCGGGGAGCTGTTTTTT.

This clonotype was seen ten or more times. V is TRBV20-1 and J is TRBJ2-2, with 11 nucleotides matching TRBD2. The CDR3 has 16 residues. V lost 4 bases and J lost 3; bases outside the gene matches: 7. The germline V gene encodes CDR1 DFQATT and CDR2 SNEGSKA (reference sequence). As DNA, the CDR3 is TGCAGTGCTATTTCCGGGACTAGCGGCTACACCGGGGAGCTGTTTTTT. Translation gives CSAISGTSGYTGELFF.